The rows below give T cell receptor beta chains drawn from one sample of a study of blood T cell repertoires in COVID-19. The assay was immunoSEQ multiplex PCR, and TCRdb's table has in-frame clones only and misses some. The data contain around 130,000 clones, over 80% of them seen just once; the ten biggest clones take up roughly 1.9%. The specimen was peripheral blood. These receptors were taken from a man between 65 and 80 years old with acute or convalescent COVID-19. The CDR3 runs from the conserved cysteine through the conserved F or W. A D gene is named only where the DNA matches it firmly. Size is omitted from some rows. Given values are once, few, many or a class for expanded clones.

. . TRBJ1-2 TRBV13 TGTGCCAGCAGCTTAAAAGGGGATGGCTACACCTTC CASSLKGDGYTF
TRBD1 . TRBJ1-6 TRBV12-3/TRBV12-4 TGTGCCAGCAGTTCGCGACAGGGAACACCCCTCCACTTT CASSSRQGTPLHF
. few TRBJ2-5 TRBV10-3 TGTGCCATCAGTGAGCCTAGATCTGAGACCCAGTACTTC CAISEPRSETQYF
. once TRBJ2-1 TRBV11-2 TGTGCCAGCAGCTTAGAGAGCGCTGAGCAGTTCTTC CASSLESAEQFF
. many TRBJ2-1 TRBV4-1 TGCGCCAGCAGCCAACCGGACATGTTCTCCTACAATGAGCAGTTCTTC CASSQPDMFSYNEQFF
. . TRBJ2-2 TRBV3-1/TRBV3-2 TGTGCCAGCAGCCAAGACGGGACACAGAACACCGGGGAGCTGTTTTTT CASSQDGTQNTGELFF
TRBD2 . TRBJ2-5 TRBV5-1 TGCGCCAGCAGCGGGACGGGACTAGCGGGGGAAGAGACCCAGTACTTC CASSGTGLAGEETQYF
TRBD1 many TRBJ1-2 TRBV6-6 TGTGCCAGCAGTTATCTTATAGACAGGGTTTGCACCTTC CASSYLIDRVCTF
. . TRBJ1-1 TRBV7-9 TGTGCCAGCAGCTGGAGCATGAACACTGAAGCTTTCTTT CASSWSMNTEAFF
TRBD1 once TRBJ1-2 TRBV6-5 TGTGCCAGCACCAAGGGACAGGCTAACTATGGCTACACCTTC CASTKGQANYGYTF
. . TRBJ1-4 TRBV19 TGTGCCAGTAGAGGCCCCGGGGCAACTAATGAAAAACTGTTTTTT CASRGPGATNEKLFF
TRBD1 . TRBJ2-1 TRBV2 TGTGCCAGCAGCCGGCAACGGACAGGGGTTTATGAGCAGTTCTTC CASSRQRTGVYEQFF
. . TRBJ2-7 TRBV3-1/TRBV3-2 TGTGCCAGCAGCCAAGTTATGGGCCAGTCAGAGCAGTACTTC CASSQVMGQSEQYF
TRBD1 . TRBJ1-2 TRBV9 TGTGCCAGCAGCGTAGAGGGGACAGGGGGCTTGGATGGCTACACCTTC CASSVEGTGGLDGYTF
. . TRBJ1-2 TRBV25-1 TGTGCCAGCAGTGAACAGGGATATGGCTACACCTTC CASSEQGYGYTF
TRBD1 once TRBJ1-2 TRBV18 TGTGCCAGCTCACCCTCGGGACAGGGTATGAGTGGCTACACCTTC CASSPSGQGMSGYTF
. . TRBJ2-5 TRBV5-5 TGTGCCAGCAGTCCCTCTCCGGCAGGGCAAGAGACCCAGTACTTC CASSPSPAGQETQYF
. . TRBJ2-7 TRBV19 TGTGCCAGTAGAGAAGTTATGGGCCCTGGGCCCTACGAGCAGTACTTC CASREVMGPGPYEQYF
TRBD1 . TRBJ2-5 TRBV5-4 TGTGCCAGCAGGGAAGGACAGGGTGGGCAAGAGACCCAGTACTTC CASREGQGGQETQYF
. . TRBJ1-2 TRBV11-2 TGTGCCAGCAGCCCGGGCGGGTGGCATGGCTACACCTTC CASSPGGWHGYTF
. . TRBJ2-7 TRBV5-6 TGTGCCAGCAGGAGGCAGGGTACCGAGCAGTACTTC CASRRQGTEQYF
TRBD1 . TRBJ2-1 TRBV4-2 TGTGCCAGCAGCCAAGATGGGACAGGATACAATGAGCAGTTCTTC CASSQDGTGYNEQFF
TRBD2 . TRBJ2-3 TRBV11-1 TGTGCCAGCAGCAGTAGCGGGGGCACAGATACGCAGTATTTT CASSSSGGTDTQYF
TRBD1 . TRBJ1-2 TRBV28 TGTGCCAGCAGTTTTAGGGGACAGGGGGTCTTTGGCTACACCTTC CASSFRGQGVFGYTF
. . TRBJ2-7 TRBV20-1 TGCAGTGCTAGTCGGGGGTTTGAGCAGTACTTC CSASRGFEQYF
TRBD1 . TRBJ1-5 TRBV2 TGTGCCAGCAGTCCTGGACAGGTCCCCCAGCCCCAGCATTTT CASSPGQVPQPQHF
TRBD1 . TRBJ1-6 TRBV28 TGTGCCAGCAGACCTACAGGGGCGGGAGGGTCACCCCTCCACTTT CASRPTGAGGSPLHF
. . TRBJ1-2 TRBV2 TGTGCCAGCTTCACCCTACCCGGGGGTGGCTACACCTTC CASFTLPGGGYTF
TRBD2 once TRBJ2-1 TRBV11-2 TGTGCCAGCAGCAAAGCGGGGGGCCGATACAATGAGCAGTTCTTC CASSKAGGRYNEQFF
TRBD2 . TRBJ2-7 TRBV5-1 TGCGCCAGCAGCATGGGACTAGCTTCCGAGCAGTACTTC CASSMGLASEQYF
. . TRBJ2-3 TRBV7-9 TGTGCCAGCAGCCCACGGGGGGCCACAGATACGCAGTATTTT CASSPRGATDTQYF
TRBD1 . TRBJ1-5 TRBV2 TGTGCCAGCAGTGGACAGGGGGCCTATCAGCCCCAGCATTTT CASSGQGAYQPQHF
. . TRBJ2-6 TRBV9 TGTGCCAGCAGCCATCCTGGGGGGGCCCCTTCTGGGGCCAACGTCCTGACTTTC CASSHPGGAPSGANVLTF
TRBD2 few TRBJ2-1 TRBV7-3 TGTGCCAGCAGCCCCCAGCGGGGGGGCCATGAGCAGTTCTTC CASSPQRGGHEQFF
. few TRBJ1-3 TRBV11-2 TGTGCCAGCAGCCGCAAGAGCTCTGGAAACACCATATATTTT CASSRKSSGNTIYF
. once TRBJ1-2 TRBV7-9 TGTGCCAGCAGCACTGCGGGGTCTCGATATGGCTACACCTTC CASSTAGSRYGYTF